This T cell receptor (beta chain) comes out of a study of T-cell reconstitution after alpha-beta-depleted transplantation in children. This clonotype was detected only a few times. Construction of the TCRbeta library involved unique molecular identifiers. Each CDR3 protein is one row after TCRdb ran MiXCR on the PCR reads. This sample yields 480,000 or so distinct CDR3 sequences, of which approximately 10% are seen a single time; around 2% belongs to the top ten. The germline V gene encodes CDR1 MGHDK and CDR2 SYGVNS. The CDR3 is 16 residues long. V lost 3 bases, J lost 0 bases, and 12 bases lay in between.

This receptor was identified in a child aged 2 to 10 with inherited bone marrow failure, due to receive a stem cell transplant. V is TRBV25-1 and J is TRBJ1-3; D not resolved. The sequences come from PBMCs, collected before TCRalphabeta/CD19-depleted stem cell transplant. The CDR3 region is CASSDYGKNSGNTIYF. The DNA of the CDR3 is TGTGCCAGCAGTGATTACGGAAAGAACTCTGGAAACACCATATATTTT.